This T cell receptor beta chain came from a study of cytomegalovirus exposure and HLA in healthy donors. Overall study results and limits: For presence/absence analyses, sequencing depth was assumed to be roughly uniform across donors. As a later analysis revealed, the rate of TCR association differed by HLA locus, with DRB1 most and HLA-C fewest.

Remarks on this clone: Its antigen is not identified.

Primers: 60 Vbeta forward and 13 Jbeta reverse. The assay was immunoSEQ multiplex PCR, and TCRdb's table has in-frame clones only and misses some. The sample has approximately 220,000 clones; around 83% are singletons. The ends were cut back, 3 bases at V and 1 base at J, with 4 bases in the middle. Per the germline V gene, CDR1 is SGHTA and CDR2 is FQGNSA. The CDR3 runs to 13 residues. What was sequenced was PBMCs. The chain uses TRBV7-2 and TRBJ1-3; D ambiguous. This sequence was found in a girl aged 10 to 17 in good health and CMV-seronegative. CDR3 coding DNA: TGTGCCAGCAGCTTCCCGTCTGGAAACACCATATATTTT. Its protein product is CASSFPSGNTIYF.